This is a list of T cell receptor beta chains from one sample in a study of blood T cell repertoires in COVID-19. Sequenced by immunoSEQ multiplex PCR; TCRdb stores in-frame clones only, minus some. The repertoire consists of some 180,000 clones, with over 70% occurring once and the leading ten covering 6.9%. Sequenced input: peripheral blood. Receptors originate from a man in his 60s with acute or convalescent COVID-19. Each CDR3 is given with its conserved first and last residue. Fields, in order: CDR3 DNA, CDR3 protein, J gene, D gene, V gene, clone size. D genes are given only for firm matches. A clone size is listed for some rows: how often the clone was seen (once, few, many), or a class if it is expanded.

TGCGCCAGCAGCTTGGGTGTGCGGGGGGGCCATGATGAGCAGTTCTTC,CASSLGVRGGHDEQFF,TRBJ2-1,TRBD2,TRBV5-1,-
TGTGCCAGCAGCCTGGGGGTGGGACTAGAAGTTTATGAGCAGTTCTTC,CASSLGVGLEVYEQFF,TRBJ2-1,TRBD2,TRBV6-2/TRBV6-3,-
TGTGCCAGCAGCCACACTAGCGGGGGAAGAACCGGGGAGCTGTTTTTT,CASSHTSGGRTGELFF,TRBJ2-2,TRBD2,TRBV11-2,-
TGCGCCAGCAGCCCAATAGCGGGAGAAGACTACGAGCAGTACTTC,CASSPIAGEDYEQYF,TRBJ2-7,TRBD2,TRBV5-1,-
TGTGCCAGCAGTGTAGCGGGAGGGCCGACAGATACGCAGTATTTT,CASSVAGGPTDTQYF,TRBJ2-3,TRBD2,TRBV2,-
TGTGCCATCAGGGAGCGGGTCAGCTCCTACGAGCAGTACTTC,CAIRERVSSYEQYF,TRBJ2-7,-,TRBV10-3,few
TGCGCCAGCAGCTTGTATAGCAATCAGCCCCAGCATTTT,CASSLYSNQPQHF,TRBJ1-5,-,TRBV10-2,-
TGCGCCAGCAGCTTGCAAGCGGGAGGATCAACAGATACGCAGTATTTT,CASSLQAGGSTDTQYF,TRBJ2-3,TRBD2,TRBV5-1,-
TGCGCCAGCAGCACGCAGGGTACCCGGGTCGAGCAGTACTTC,CASSTQGTRVEQYF,TRBJ2-7,-,TRBV5-1,-
TGTGCCAGCAGTCCCGGTGGGCGGGAGTCTAACTACGAGCAGTACTTC,CASSPGGRESNYEQYF,TRBJ2-7,TRBD2,TRBV5-4,-
TGTGCCAGTAGTATAGTGGTCAAGGCAGGGCAGCCCCAGCATTTT,CASSIVVKAGQPQHF,TRBJ1-5,-,TRBV19,-
TGTGCCAGCAGCTTACCCCCCTGGAGAGGCACTGAAGCTTTCTTT,CASSLPPWRGTEAFF,TRBJ1-1,-,TRBV7-9,-
TGTGCCAGCAGTTTATGGGGACAGGGAGGTGGAAACACCATATATTTT,CASSLWGQGGGNTIYF,TRBJ1-3,TRBD1,TRBV28,-
TGTGCCAGCAGTGACTCGGAGTGGGATGAAAAACTGTTTTTT,CASSDSEWDEKLFF,TRBJ1-4,-,TRBV27,-
TGTGCCAGCAGCCAAGATGGGCTGGCGCAAGAGACCCAGTACTTC,CASSQDGLAQETQYF,TRBJ2-5,-,TRBV3-1/TRBV3-2,-
TGTGCCAGCAGCGTAGCTACAGGGGGTGAGCAGTACTTC,CASSVATGGEQYF,TRBJ2-7,TRBD1,TRBV9,-
TGCGCCAGCAGCTTGATGTCATCCGGGGCCAACGTCCTGACTTTC,CASSLMSSGANVLTF,TRBJ2-6,-,TRBV5-1,-
TGTGCCAGCAGCTTAGCCCTAGCGGGGATCGGGGAGCTGTTTTTT,CASSLALAGIGELFF,TRBJ2-2,TRBD2,TRBV7-2,-
TGTGCCAGCAGTTCCCCGGGACTAGCGGGAGGGGGCAGCAATGAGCAGTTCTTC,CASSSPGLAGGGSNEQFF,TRBJ2-1,TRBD2,TRBV5-4,-
TGTGCCAGTAGTTCCCTCTCCTGGACAGGAAGAAGTGGCACTGAAGCTTTCTTT,CASSSLSWTGRSGTEAFF,TRBJ1-1,TRBD1,TRBV19,-
TGTGCCAGCAGTGAAAGGGGTAACACTGAAGCTTTCTTT,CASSERGNTEAFF,TRBJ1-1,-,TRBV6-1,-
TGTGCCAGCAGCTTTGCTAGCGGGGGGATCTACGAGCAGTACTTC,CASSFASGGIYEQYF,TRBJ2-7,TRBD2,TRBV7-2,-
TGTGCCAGCAGCTTGCTGACTAGCGGGAATGAGCAGTTCTTC,CASSLLTSGNEQFF,TRBJ2-1,TRBD2,TRBV11-2,-
TGCGCCAGCAGCCCTATTTGGACAGGGGAGGATAACTATGGCTACACCTTC,CASSPIWTGEDNYGYTF,TRBJ1-2,TRBD1,TRBV4-1,-
TGTGCCAGCAGGCCGACAGTGAACACTGAAGCTTTCTTT,CASRPTVNTEAFF,TRBJ1-1,-,TRBV6-4,-
TGTGCCAGCAGCCAAGACGGGCGGGCTAGTCCCTACAATGAGCAGTTCTTC,CASSQDGRASPYNEQFF,TRBJ2-1,-,TRBV3-1/TRBV3-2,-
TGTGCCATCCAGGGTAAAGGTGAAGCTTTCTTT,CAIQGKGEAFF,TRBJ1-1,-,TRBV10-3,-
TGTGCCAGTAGTCCGGGTGGGGGCCGGGACGACACTGAAGCTTTCTTT,CASSPGGGRDDTEAFF,TRBJ1-1,-,TRBV19,-
TGTGCCAGCAGCTTGTATCGGGAAGCTTTGTTGTTTTTT,CASSLYREALLFF,TRBJ2-2,-,TRBV11-2,-
TGCAGCGTTGCTGTGTCTAACACTGAAGCTTTCTTT,CSVAVSNTEAFF,TRBJ1-1,-,TRBV29-1,-
TGCGCCAGCAGGGTGACAGGGGATGAAGCTTTCTTT,CASRVTGDEAFF,TRBJ1-1,TRBD1,TRBV5-1,-
TGTGCCACCAGTGATGGGACAGTGATTAATTCACCCCTCCACTTT,CATSDGTVINSPLHF,TRBJ1-6,TRBD1,TRBV24-1,once
TGTGCCAGCAGCTTAGCGCGTCAGGGGGCTTCTGGGGCCAACGTCCTGACTTTC,CASSLARQGASGANVLTF,TRBJ2-6,TRBD1,TRBV7-6,-
TGCAGCGTTGAAGCACCTCTTAGGGGCGCGGATGATGGCTACACCTTC,CSVEAPLRGADDGYTF,TRBJ1-2,-,TRBV29-1,once
TGTGCCACCAGTGATGAGTCCAGGGGATTTCGGGAGCTGTTTTTT,CATSDESRGFRELFF,TRBJ2-2,-,TRBV24-1,-
TGTGCCAGTAGTATTGGAGGGGGCGGGTACAATGAGCAGTTCTTC,CASSIGGGGYNEQFF,TRBJ2-1,-,TRBV19,few
TGTGCCAGCAGTTACCGACGGGATAGTCCTGAAGCTTTCTTT,CASSYRRDSPEAFF,TRBJ1-1,-,TRBV6-5,-
TGTGCCAGCAGCTTGGCAGGGAACTATGGCTACACCTTC,CASSLAGNYGYTF,TRBJ1-2,-,TRBV7-2,-
TGTGCCAGCAGCGGGACAGGGGGCGGCTACGAGCAGTACTTC,CASSGTGGGYEQYF,TRBJ2-7,TRBD1,TRBV27,few
TGCGCCAGCAGCCCCGCGAGGGCCACCTCGGGCTATGGCTACACCTTC,CASSPARATSGYGYTF,TRBJ1-2,-,TRBV4-3,-
TGTGCCAGCAGCTTTGCGGCTAGCGGGAGCGGTGAGCAGTTCTTC,CASSFAASGSGEQFF,TRBJ2-1,TRBD2,TRBV7-7,-
TGTGCCAGTACAGGGGTCTATAGCAATCAGCCCCAGCATTTT,CASTGVYSNQPQHF,TRBJ1-5,-,TRBV19,-
TGTGCCAGCAGTGGGGAGCGGTCCTACAATGAGCAGTTCTTC,CASSGERSYNEQFF,TRBJ2-1,-,TRBV2,-
TGTGCCAGCAGTGAACTTGGGAGGGGGGTAGCGGTTGGCTACACCTTC,CASSELGRGVAVGYTF,TRBJ1-2,-,TRBV6-1,-
TGTGCCAGCAGTGAGACAGGGGGCAGTCAGCCCCAGCATTTT,CASSETGGSQPQHF,TRBJ1-5,TRBD1,TRBV2,-
TGCAGCGTTGAAGGACAGGGGGCTGGTGAAAAACTGTTTTTT,CSVEGQGAGEKLFF,TRBJ1-4,TRBD1,TRBV29-1,-
TGCGCCAGCGCCATACTCCCGCCAGGGTCTTCAATCACTGAAGCTTTCTTT,CASAILPPGSSITEAFF,TRBJ1-1,-,TRBV4-1,-
TGTGCCAGCAGCCCGACCGGACTAGCCCGCTACGAGCAGTACTTC,CASSPTGLARYEQYF,TRBJ2-7,TRBD2,TRBV5-6,-
TGTGCCAGCAGCCAAGCAGGGTACGAGCAGTACTTC,CASSQAGYEQYF,TRBJ2-7,-,TRBV3-1/TRBV3-2,-
TGTGCCAGCAGCTTAGGAGCCGGACAGGAAGCTTTCTTT,CASSLGAGQEAFF,TRBJ1-1,-,TRBV11-2,-
TGCGCCAGCAGCCCCCAGGGGAGCAGCTCCTATAATTCACCCCTCCACTTT,CASSPQGSSSYNSPLHF,TRBJ1-6,-,TRBV5-1,few
TGTGCCAGCAGCCAAGCTAGCGGGAGAAGGGAAGAGACCCAGTACTTC,CASSQASGRREETQYF,TRBJ2-5,TRBD2,TRBV4-2,-
TGTGCCAGCAGTTTTCGTAAGGATTACAGGGAGGGGGACACTGAAGCTTTCTTT,CASSFRKDYREGDTEAFF,TRBJ1-1,-,TRBV27,-
TGCGCCAGCAGCATACAGGGAGCGAGCAATCAGCCCCAGCATTTT,CASSIQGASNQPQHF,TRBJ1-5,-,TRBV5-1,-
TGTGCCAGCAGTTTAGGGGACAGGCTCCTTTATGGCTACACCTTC,CASSLGDRLLYGYTF,TRBJ1-2,TRBD1,TRBV28,-